This T cell receptor (beta chain) came from a study of OX40 agonist ivuxolimab in advanced cancers. Concerning the study at large: Ivuxolimab was a fully human IgG2 agonistic monoclonal antibody targeting the costimulatory receptor OX40 (CD134). In the dose-escalation cohort, more than 80% of patients were male, and the mean age was roughly 56 years with a range of roughly 20 to 79. Of the approximately 54 patients in dose escalation, about 20 had hepatocellular carcinoma, approximately 15 had melanoma, 9 had renal cell carcinoma and 9 had head and neck cancer. Prior anti-PD-1, anti-PD-L1 or anti-CTLA-4 therapy was permitted, and checkpoint inhibitors had been received by 30% to 40% of dose-escalation patients. Intravenous ivuxolimab was administered to patients every 2 weeks at six dose levels: 0.01, 0.1, 0.3, 1.5, 3 and 10 mg/kg. Three dose-escalation patients achieved partial responses, one with hepatocellular carcinoma and two with cutaneous melanoma. The monotherapy dose-escalation portion (N = 52 patients) of the phase I ivuxolimab trial is reported in the paper. Peripheral TCRbeta sequencing was intended to test whether TCR sequence diversity was altered and clonal T-cell expansion was caused by ivuxolimab. General study outcomes and caveats: After ivuxolimab, CD8+ T cells had more expanded clones than CD4+ T cells on average. Partial responders in the 0.1-3.0 mg/kg groups had among the lowest normalized peripheral clonal expansion, especially among CD8+ T cells. The antigen specificity of the clonally expanded peripheral T cells was not determined. Low levels of normalized T-cell clonal expansion were also seen in some patients who did not respond. At doses of 0.1 to 3.0 mg/kg, clonal expansion of both CD4+ and CD8+ T cells in blood was seen between baseline and week 6.

Patients with a history of autoimmune disease or receiving systemic immunosuppression were excluded from the trial. In every dose cohort, peripheral blood was drawn for TCR sequencing at baseline, cycle 4 day 1, and cycle 7 day 1. Samples were obtained from an open-label, multicenter, first-in-human phase I dose-escalation trial of ivuxolimab. Adults with locally advanced or metastatic melanoma, renal cell carcinoma, hepatocellular carcinoma or head and neck squamous cell carcinoma were enrolled in the trial. Before TCR sequencing, CD4+ T cells and CD8+ T cells from peripheral blood were sorted into separate populations. Genomic DNA was extracted from sorted cells for sequencing of the TCRbeta CDR3 region. TCRbeta CDR3 regions were sequenced using the immunoSEQ Assay. TCRdb mirrors the immuneACCESS table, restricted to in-frame sequences. Some clones are absent from its copies; in checked studies, under half trace to an unresolved V gene, and the reason for the others is unknown. The sample table shows tens of thousands of clones, and around nine tenths are seen once. 1% to 1.3% of the sample comes from the top ten.

CDR1 and CDR2, looked up from the germline V gene, are KGHSH and LQKENI. Its CDR3 holds 13 amino acids, cysteine through phenylalanine. CDR3 DNA is the only sequence kept; it has 39 bases, read in frame from the first base. Trimming removed 6 bases from V and 2 bases from J, leaving 7 bases between the germline ends. A remark on this clone: No antigen is known for it. No per-base quality is available; no much larger clone lies one base away. The sample carries other DNA sequences with the same CDR3.

This receptor was obtained from an adult with an advanced solid tumor such as melanoma, head and neck, liver or kidney cancer. The sequenced sample was CD4+ or CD8+ T cells sorted from blood, obtained in a trial of the OX40 agonist ivuxolimab. Here the chain combines TRBV18 and TRBJ2-2, with the D segment identity uncertain. The DNA reads as follows: TGTGCCAGCTCGCCGTCAAACACCGGGGAGCTGTTTTTT. Translation gives CASSPSNTGELFF.